Following are 22 T cell receptor beta chains from one sample sequenced in a study of blood T cell repertoires in COVID-19. Profiled with immunoSEQ multiplex PCR; TCRdb holds only in-frame clones, not every one. The data contain some 150,000 clones, around 87% of them singletons. Sequencing was done on a sample of peripheral blood. All receptors derive from a man younger than 35 with active or convalescent COVID-19.

This clone was observed a single time. This chain links TRBV3-1 (or the pseudogene TRBV3-2) with TRBJ2-3; 10 bases agree with TRBD1. The ends lost 4 bases at V and 2 bases at J; junction bases unmatched: 12. The CDR3 covers 18 residues. Germline assignment: CDR1 LGHDT and CDR2 YNNKEL (reference sequence). CDR3 nucleotide sequence: TGTGCCAGCAGCCCCACACCGGGACAGGGGCGGGACACAGATACGCAGTATTTT. Protein: CASSPTPGQGRDTDTQYF.

The V gene is TRBV2, the J gene TRBJ1-2; D is possibly TRBD1 (5 bases). Germline V lookup: CDR1 SNHLY, CDR2 FYNNEI. This CDR3 contains 13 residues. The V end lost 8 bases, the J end lost 5 bases, and 15 bases lay between the germline ends. This CDR3 reads CASVSRVRYGYTF. As DNA, the CDR3 is TGTGCCAGCGTCTCCAGGGTTCGATATGGCTACACCTTC.

This clone was observed a few times. V is TRBV5-1 and J is TRBJ2-3; TRBD1 aligns across 7 bases. Germline CDR1 and CDR2: SGHRS and YFSETQ. V shed 6 bases, J shed 0 bases, and the junction held 13 bases outside the gene matches. CDR3 length: 17 residues. The CDR3 loop reads CASKTGTVYASTDTQYF. In DNA form, the CDR3 reads TGCGCCAGCAAGACCGGGACAGTTTATGCCAGCACAGATACGCAGTATTTT.

J is TRBJ1-5 and V is TRBV11-2; D is unclear. This CDR3 has 13 residues. V shed 3 bases and J shed 4 bases, with 7 bases lying between them. Germline-derived CDR1 and CDR2 are SGHAT and FQNNGV. This CDR3 reads CASSFRDNQPQHF. DNA for the CDR3: TGTGCCAGCAGCTTCCGGGATAATCAGCCCCAGCATTTT.

The CDR3 sequence: CASSSSGSSGNTIYF. DNA for the CDR3: TGTGCCAGCAGTTCCTCGGGGAGCTCTGGAAACACCATATATTTT. The chain combines TRBV6-6 with TRBJ1-3; no clear D gene. In germline, CDR1 is MNHNY, CDR2 SVGAGI (reference sequence). The CDR3 is made up of 15 amino acids. Trimming took 4 bases from V and 0 from J, leaving 10 bases between them.

This chain connects TRBV13 to TRBJ1-1; D remains unclear. Per the germline V gene, CDR1 is PRHDT and CDR2 is FYEKMQ (reference sequence). CDR3 length: 13 residues. V was trimmed by 5 bases and J by 4 bases, leaving 11 bases between them. The CDR3 DNA reads TGTGCCAGCAGCGCCGCCCGAGCCACTGAAGCTTTCTTT. Protein sequence: CASSAARATEAFF.

This clone has only a few counts. The chain recombines TRBV6-4 with TRBJ2-2, with D uncertain. Trimming cost V 4 bases and J 4 bases, with 13 bases left between them. There are 15 residues in the CDR3. Per germline, CDR1 MRHNA and CDR2 SNTAGT. The CDR3 nucleotides are TGTGCCAGCAGTGGTCTAACCGGTGGCACCGGGGAGCTGTTTTTT. This codes for CASSGLTGGTGELFF.

V usage is TRBV5-1 and J usage is TRBJ1-1; 8 nucleotides align to TRBD1. Unmatched junction bases numbered 7, after V lost 5 bases and J lost 4 bases. The CDR3 covers 14 residues. From germline, CDR1 is SGHRS and CDR2 YFSETQ. This chain's CDR3 is CASRYTGTGTEAFF. CDR3 coding DNA: TGCGCCAGCAGGTACACCGGGACAGGCACTGAAGCTTTCTTT.

V and J are TRBV10-3 and TRBJ1-4, with TRBD1 identical over 7 bases. Germline CDR1 ENHRY, CDR2 SYGVKD. Trimming took 0 bases from V and 8 from J; bases not matched to a gene: 6. The CDR3 contains 15 residues. The CDR3 is CAISESRQGPEKLFF. The CDR3 DNA reads TGTGCCATCAGTGAGTCGAGACAGGGCCCCGAAAAACTGTTTTTT.

V gene TRBV21-1 combines with J gene TRBJ2-3; the table's D gene call, TRBD1, was not cross checked with the DNA. TRBV21-1 is shown as a pseudogene. The CDR3 contains 15 residues. The CDR3 DNA reads TGTGCCAGCAGCAAGCCTCCTTGGCCGTCGGATACGCAGTATTTT. This gives the protein CASSKPPWPSDTQYF.

The chain recombines TRBV12-3 or TRBV12-4 with TRBJ2-7, with TRBD2 as a possible D gene (6 bases). The CDR3 runs to 11 residues. V dropped 4 bases and J dropped 6 bases, with 7 bases sitting between them. The CDR3 is CASSWGVEQYF. For the CDR3, the DNA is TGTGCCAGCAGTTGGGGGGTCGAGCAGTACTTC.

The chain couples TRBV6-5 to TRBJ2-7; no firm D call. Germline CDR1 and CDR2: MNHEY and SVGAGI. Trimming removed 6 bases from V and 0 bases from J, with 15 bases in between. The CDR3 loop spans 15 amino acids. The CDR3 nucleotides read TGTGCCAGCAGCCAGACCCTACAGAGCTCCTACGAGCAGTACGTC. Residues: CASSQTLQSSYEQYV.

The chain uses TRBV6-5 and TRBJ1-2; 7 nucleotides match TRBD1. Germline assignment: CDR1 MNHEY and CDR2 SVGAGI. V gave up 6 bases and J gave up 7 bases; unmatched junction bases: 8. CDR3 length: 13 residues. CDR3 region: CASSRDSPGGYTF. As DNA, the CDR3 is TGTGCCAGCAGCCGGGACAGCCCGGGTGGCTACACCTTC.

The rearrangement uses TRBV19 and TRBJ1-6, with 9 bases that match TRBD1. Trimming took 6 bases from V and 4 from J; bases not matched to a gene: 10. The CDR3 length is 17 residues. Germline CDR1 reads LNHDA; CDR2 reads SQIVND (reference sequence). DNA of the CDR3: TGTGCCAGTAGCATGCCCCCCGGGACAGGGTATAATTCACCCCTCCACTTT. Translated: CASSMPPGTGYNSPLHF.

V gene TRBV5-6 combines with J gene TRBJ2-1; possible D gene TRBD2, 5 bases. CDR1 SGHDT and CDR2 YYEEEE come from the germline V gene. V was clipped by 4 bases and J by 6 bases, with 20 bases between them. This CDR3 region has 16 residues. The CDR3 protein is CASSPISSGSLNEQFF. The CDR3 DNA is TGTGCCAGCAGCCCCATCTCAAGCGGATCCCTCAATGAGCAGTTCTTC. The full variable domain, completed using reference TRBV5-6 and TRBJ2-1, is DAGVTQSPTHLIKTRGQQVTLRCSPKSGHDTVSWYQQALGQGPQFIFQYYEEEERQRGNFPDRFSGHQFPNYSSELNVNALLLGDSALYLCASSPISSGSLNEQFFGPGTRLTVL.

The chain combines TRBV21-1 with TRBJ2-7; the table names TRBD1, a call not compared with the DNA. TRBV21-1 is a pseudogene segment. CDR3 length equals 13 residues. The CDR3 protein is CASSSPGGGEQYF. DNA of the CDR3: TGTGCCAGCAGCTCCCCAGGGGGCGGAGAGCAGTACTTC.

The CDR3 loop reads CASTLFTGGTEAFF. The CDR3 DNA sequence: TGTGCCAGCACCCTATTTACAGGGGGAACTGAAGCTTTCTTT. V is TRBV27 and J is TRBJ1-1, with 8 bases aligning to TRBD1. The ends lost 7 bases at V and 5 bases at J; junction bases unmatched: 9. The CDR3 spans 14 residues. CDR1 is MNHEY and CDR2 is SMNVEV in the germline V gene (reference sequence).

The chain uses TRBV7-8 and TRBJ2-3; TRBD2 agrees at 7 bases. With 5 bases clipped from V and 1 base from J, the junction kept 12 bases outside the gene matches. CDR1 and CDR2 from the germline V gene are SGHVS and FQNEAQ. This CDR3 has 17 amino acids. CDR3 in DNA: TGTGCCAGCAGCCTATTAGGAGGGAGGGGCGGCACAGATACGCAGTATTTT. It translates to CASSLLGGRGGTDTQYF.

The V and J genes are TRBV6-1 and TRBJ1-5, with no clear D. Germline CDR1 and CDR2: MNHNS and SASEGT. CDR3 length: 14 amino acids. V was shortened by 1 base and J by 5 bases, with 9 bases between the two germline ends. CDR3 residues: CASSEGDRDQPQHF. The CDR3 region has the DNA TGTGCCAGCAGTGAAGGAGATCGGGATCAGCCCCAGCATTTT.

The chain joins TRBV7-8 to TRBJ1-6; 8 nucleotides align to TRBD1. The junction had 10 bases not matched to a gene; V was cut back by 5 bases and J by 10 bases. Germline loops: CDR1 SGHVS, CDR2 FQNEAQ. This CDR3 is 15 amino acids long. The CDR3 spells CASSPQTGEGSPLHF. DNA for the CDR3: TGTGCCAGCAGCCCCCAGACAGGGGAAGGATCACCCCTCCACTTT. Looking up the rest from reference TRBV7-8 and TRBJ1-6 gives the full variable domain: GAGVSQSPRYKVAKRGQDVALRCDPISGHVSLFWYQQALGQGPEFLTYFQNEAQLDKSGLPSDRFFAERPEGSVSTLKIQRTQQEDSAVYLCASSPQTGEGSPLHFGNGTRLTVT.

The chain is built from TRBV5-4 and TRBJ2-1; TRBD2 matches at 11 bases. The V gene end was trimmed by 4 bases and the J gene end by 6 bases; junction bases not matched to a gene: 9. The CDR3 sequence is 16 residues long. Germline V gene lookup returns CDR1 SGHNT and CDR2 YYREEE (reference sequence). CDR3 amino acids: CASSPAGTSGINEQFF. Written as DNA, the CDR3 is TGTGCCAGCAGCCCCGCCGGGACTAGCGGTATCAATGAGCAGTTCTTC.

V gene TRBV28 combines with J gene TRBJ1-2; D is undetermined. The CDR3 contains 14 residues. CDR1 is MDHEN, CDR2 SYDVKM, per germline. Trimming left V 5 bases short and J 8 bases short, with 18 bases between. The CDR3, as DNA: TGTGCCAGCAGTCTCCCAGTCAACGGGAAGGGCTACACCTTC. Its protein is CASSLPVNGKGYTF.